The rows below give T cell receptor beta chains drawn from one sample of a study of cytomegalovirus exposure and HLA in healthy donors. Using immunoSEQ multiplex PCR, the repertoire was profiled, and TCRdb retains in-frame clones only, with some absent. Among some 110,000 clones listed, 74% were seen once. Sequenced: PBMCs. The receptors derive from a man aged 25-45 years in good health and CMV-seropositive. Both conserved end residues are part of each CDR3. A D gene is named only where the DNA matches it firmly. Size values are once, few and many counts, or a class for expanded clones, and some rows have none.

-,TRBJ2-7,TRBV5-1,-,CASSVGGNEQYF
-,TRBJ1-4,TRBV2,-,CASSEGQSYEKLFF
TRBD1,TRBJ1-1,TRBV7-6,-,CASSLGRGQVGTEAFF
TRBD1,TRBJ2-7,TRBV18,-,CASRQGPYEQYF
-,TRBJ1-1,TRBV6-5,-,CASSFYGQGSAEAFF
-,TRBJ2-7,TRBV10-2,-,CASSDGQPYEQYF
-,TRBJ2-3,TRBV4-3,-,CASSQGHHTDTQYF
-,TRBJ1-2,TRBV18,once,CASSPRQTNYGYTF
-,TRBJ1-5,TRBV5-1,once,CASSLAGQNNQPQHF
-,TRBJ1-2,TRBV9,few,CASSVEGRGDGYTF
-,TRBJ2-7,TRBV4-3,-,CASSQDAFTYEQYF
TRBD2,TRBJ2-1,TRBV7-9,-,CASSLEASGGVNNEQFF
-,TRBJ1-1,TRBV10-3,-,CAIKSRGNTEAFF
TRBD1,TRBJ2-1,TRBV27,-,CASSFTGQGVAEQFF
-,TRBJ2-2,TRBV4-2,once,CASSQGLSGAGELFF
TRBD1,TRBJ1-1,TRBV11-2,-,CASSPNRGSTEAFF
TRBD1,TRBJ1-2,TRBV7-3,-,CASGQGGKGYGYTF
-,TRBJ1-1,TRBV6-5,few,CASRHATGGRPEAFF
-,TRBJ2-1,TRBV30,-,CAWGETLNEQFF
TRBD1,TRBJ2-7,TRBV5-1,-,CASSLAGQGGDEQYF
TRBD2,TRBJ2-5,TRBV4-1,-,CASSQDQTSGGQETQYF
-,TRBJ1-1,TRBV11-3,-,CASSLVSPEAFF
-,TRBJ2-7,TRBV11-3,few,CASSRGPEQYF
-,TRBJ2-7,TRBV18,once,CASSPPTRAPHF
-,TRBJ2-1,TRBV12-1,-,CASSSIAVSSYNEQFF
-,TRBJ1-1,TRBV5-5,-,CASSLEGGYTEAFF
TRBD1,TRBJ2-2,TRBV2,few,CATPGQKTGELFF
TRBD2,TRBJ2-7,TRBV2,-,CASRVTSGPYEQYF
-,TRBJ1-4,TRBV27,few,CASSLQPRGEKLFF
-,TRBJ2-2,TRBV7-6,-,CASSLSTGELFF
TRBD1,TRBJ1-2,TRBV11-1,-,CASIRPGQEPYGYTF
-,TRBJ1-2,TRBV7-9,-,CASSPTGNYGYTF
-,TRBJ1-5,TRBV6-5,-,CASSERRGNQPQHF
-,TRBJ1-6,TRBV30,-,CALDISNNSPLHF
-,TRBJ1-5,TRBV7-6,few,CASSFGGENQPQHF
-,TRBJ2-2,TRBV11-3,-,CASSPAAVSGELFF
-,TRBJ1-1,TRBV6-6,-,CASTGSPEAFF
-,TRBJ1-3,TRBV7-9,-,CASSLALGSSGNTIYF